This TCR beta chain was found in a study of PD-1 blockade in classical Hodgkin lymphoma. Points from the study as a whole: Sources of repertoire differences remain undefined, possibly disease activity or prior therapy. CD4+ TCR diversity, unlike CD8+, rose significantly by C4D1. Lower baseline TCR diversity was reported for newly diagnosed patients than for healthy donors. Some patients started nivolumab under 1 year after ASCT, and they were excluded.

Regarding time point: cycle 4 day 1 (C4D1), after less than 7 weeks of nivolumab. Every single patient, without exception, relapsed after autologous stem cell transplantation, and brentuximab vedotin exposure varied. Comment on this clone: The antigen remains undetermined.

V was shortened by 6 bases and J by 7 bases, with 12 bases between the two germline ends. The CDR3 spans 12 residues. Germline V gene sequence: CDR1 MNHEY, CDR2 SVGAGI. Method: immunoSEQ multiplex PCR; TCRdb's copy keeps in-frame clones and lacks some. Of some 93,000 clones detected, around 78% appear once; the ten largest clones hold around 8.9%. V gene TRBV6-5 combines with J gene TRBJ1-1, with TRBD1 as a possible D gene (6 bases). The material sequenced was peripheral blood mononuclear cells (PBMCs), taken before the fourth cycle of nivolumab. This clonotype was sampled from a human donor with classical Hodgkin lymphoma. The CDR3 reads CASSRPTGEAFF. As DNA, the CDR3 is TGTGCCAGCAGCCGGCCGACAGGTGAAGCTTTCTTT.